These 11 T cell receptor beta chains were sequenced from one sample in a study of response to subunit inactivated influenza vaccine. Using its own MiXCR run on the RT-PCR reads, TCRdb lists one record per CDR3 protein. The repertoire holds hundreds of thousands of distinct CDR3 sequences, approximately 11% seen once, with 9.5% to 12% in the top ten. The data were also submitted as part of a second study, on T cells expressing NK-cell markers. That work contributes: As the method of synthesis, 5'RACE template switching with UMIs yielded TCR beta cDNA.

The sample in question was PBMCs from blood, obtained on the day of vaccination. Receptors originate from a man over 45 who received an inactivated influenza vaccine.

This clonotype was seen at least ten times. This chain joins TRBV3-1 and TRBJ2-4; the match to TRBD2 covers 10 bases. The germline CDR1 and CDR2 sequences are LGHDT and YNNKEL (reference sequence). This CDR3 has 17 residues. Trimming took 4 bases from V and 4 from J; bases not matched to a gene: 10. The CDR3 is CASSPRTGTSDKNIQYF. In DNA, the CDR3 is TGTGCCAGCAGCCCCAGAACCGGGACTAGCGATAAAAACATTCAGTACTTC.

V usage is TRBV3-1 and J usage is TRBJ2-5; 7 nucleotides line up with TRBD2. In germline, CDR1 is LGHDT, CDR2 YNNKEL (reference sequence). The CDR3 covers 14 residues. The trim removed 6 bases at V and 5 bases at J, leaving 9 bases unmatched. The CDR3 protein is CASSPSGTTETQYF. For the CDR3, the DNA is TGTGCCAGCAGTCCTTCCGGGACTACTGAGACCCAGTACTTC.

In this sample, this clonotype turned up a few times. The chain carries TRBV7-9 and TRBJ1-3; D uncertain. Trimming pared 3 bases from V and 0 bases from J, leaving 9 bases between. This CDR3 is 15 amino acids long. Germline CDR1 SEHNR, CDR2 FQNEAQ (reference sequence). CDR3 protein: CASSFDRDSGNTIYF. The CDR3 DNA follows: TGTGCCAGCAGCTTTGACCGAGACTCTGGAAACACCATATATTTT.

Note on this clonotype: The junction shows a germline mismatch at one end, possibly a read error. The chain has TRBV12-3 or TRBV12-4 and TRBJ2-2, with TRBD1 identical over 7 bases. The CDR3 is 14 residues long. DNA of the CDR3: TGTGCCAGCATTTTACGACAGGGCGCCGGGGAGCTGTTTTTT. Translated: CASILRQGAGELFF.

This clonotype was seen at least ten times. J is TRBJ2-3 and V is TRBV7-9; D is undetermined. Germline V gene sequence: CDR1 SEHNR, CDR2 FQNEAQ (reference sequence). The CDR3 has 14 residues. V lost 5 bases and J lost 2, with 11 bases in between. The DNA for the CDR3 is TGTGCCAGCAGCACCCGGGCTGACACAGATACGCAGTATTTT. Its translation: CASSTRADTDTQYF.

In this sample, this clonotype turned up a few times. The V gene is TRBV7-3, the J gene TRBJ2-1; either TRBD1 or TRBD2 may fit D (5 bases each). The germline V gene has CDR1 SGHTA and CDR2 FQGTGA. The CDR3 has 17 residues. V was trimmed by 4 bases and J by 0 bases, leaving 16 bases between them. The DNA of the CDR3 is TGTGCCAGCAGCTCTCTCAAGGGGAGTCTCTCCTACAATGAGCAGTTCTTC. Translated, it gives CASSSLKGSLSYNEQFF.

This clonotype was recorded a few times. The chain uses TRBV11-2 and TRBJ2-7, with no clear D. Trimming took off 0 bases at V and 3 bases at J, with 12 bases between the two ends. CDR3 size: 15 residues. The germline V gene encodes CDR1 SGHAT and CDR2 FQNNGV. CDR3 amino acids: CASSLDLASLYEQYF. CDR3 in DNA: TGTGCCAGCAGCTTAGATCTGGCATCCCTCTACGAGCAGTACTTC.

Only a few counts were recorded for this clonotype. The chain joins TRBV20-1 to TRBJ2-7; 7 bases align to TRBD2. J was trimmed by 5 bases and V by 1 base; bases with no gene match: 14. This CDR3 has 16 residues. Germline loops: CDR1 DFQATT, CDR2 SNEGSKA (reference sequence). CDR3 bases: TGCAGTGCTAGAGCCCCTCCATCGCGGGGGAGAGACGAGCAGTACTTC. This codes for CSARAPPSRGRDEQYF.

The chain recombines TRBV9 with TRBJ2-2; possible D gene TRBD1, 6 bases. The V end was cut by 3 bases, the J end by 4 bases, with 13 bases between. The CDR3 extends over 15 amino acids. Per the germline V gene, CDR1 is SGDLS and CDR2 is YYNGEE. The DNA for the CDR3 is TGTGCCAGCAGCGGAACAGGGTCGGGCACCGGGGAGCTGTTTTTT. Amino acids: CASSGTGSGTGELFF.

V and J are TRBV18 and TRBJ2-3, with 7 nucleotides matching TRBD1. V lost 5 bases, J lost 5 bases, and 10 bases stayed unmatched. The CDR3 covers 15 residues. The germline CDR1 and CDR2 sequences are KGHSH and LQKENI. In DNA, the CDR3 is TGTGCCAGCTCATTGACAGGGACCCGGAGAGATACGCAGTATTTT. Amino acid sequence: CASSLTGTRRDTQYF.

This clonotype showed up just a few times. V usage is TRBV4-1 and J usage is TRBJ1-4, with TRBD1 identical over 8 bases. This CDR3 contains 16 residues. The germline V gene has CDR1 MGHRA and CDR2 YSYEKL. V shed 6 bases and J 2 bases; nucleotides not matched to a gene: 8. CDR3 nucleotides: TGCGCCAGCAGTCCATCAGGGGGCCGGACTAATGAAAAACTGTTTTTT. Residues: CASSPSGGRTNEKLFF.